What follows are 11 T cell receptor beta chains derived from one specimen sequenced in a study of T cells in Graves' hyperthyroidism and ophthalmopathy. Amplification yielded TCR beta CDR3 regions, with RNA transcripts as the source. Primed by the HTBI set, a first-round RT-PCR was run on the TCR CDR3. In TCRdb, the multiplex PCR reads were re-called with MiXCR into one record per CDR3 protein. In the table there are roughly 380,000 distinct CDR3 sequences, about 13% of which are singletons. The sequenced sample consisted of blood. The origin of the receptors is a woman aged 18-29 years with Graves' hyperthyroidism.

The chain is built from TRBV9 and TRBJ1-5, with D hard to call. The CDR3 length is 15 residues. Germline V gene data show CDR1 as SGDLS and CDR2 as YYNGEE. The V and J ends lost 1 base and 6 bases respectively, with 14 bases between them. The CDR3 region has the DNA TGTGCCAGCAGCGTATCGGGTTTGTCGAGTCAGCCCCAGCATTTT. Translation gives CASSVSGLSSQPQHF.

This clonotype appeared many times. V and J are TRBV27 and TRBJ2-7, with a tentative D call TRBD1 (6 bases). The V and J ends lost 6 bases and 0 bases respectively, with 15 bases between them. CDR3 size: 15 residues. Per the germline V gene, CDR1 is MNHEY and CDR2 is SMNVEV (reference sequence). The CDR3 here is CASRQGTTSSYEQYF. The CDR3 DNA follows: TGTGCCAGCAGGCAAGGGACAACGTCCTCCTACGAGCAGTACTTC.

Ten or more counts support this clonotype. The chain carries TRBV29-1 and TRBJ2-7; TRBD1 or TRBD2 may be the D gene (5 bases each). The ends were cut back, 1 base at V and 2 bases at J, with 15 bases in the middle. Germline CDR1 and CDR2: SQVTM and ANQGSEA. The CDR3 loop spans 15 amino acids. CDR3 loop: CSVEADGGRPYEQYF. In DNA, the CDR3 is TGCAGCGTTGAAGCCGATGGGGGACGACCCTACGAGCAGTACTTC.

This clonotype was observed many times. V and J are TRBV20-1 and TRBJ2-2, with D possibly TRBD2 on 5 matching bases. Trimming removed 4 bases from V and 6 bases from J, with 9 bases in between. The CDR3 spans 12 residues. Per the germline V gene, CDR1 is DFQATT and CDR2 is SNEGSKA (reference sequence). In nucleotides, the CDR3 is TGCAGTGCTATGGAGGTTGCCGGGGAGCTGTTTTTT. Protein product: CSAMEVAGELFF.

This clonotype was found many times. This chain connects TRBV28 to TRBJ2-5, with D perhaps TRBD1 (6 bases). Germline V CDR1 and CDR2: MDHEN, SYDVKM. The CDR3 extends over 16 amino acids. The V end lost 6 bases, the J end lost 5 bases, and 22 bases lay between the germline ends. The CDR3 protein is CASSLSTGSTTETQYF. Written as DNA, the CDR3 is TGTGCCAGCAGCCTCTCGACAGGTTCGACGACGGAGACCCAGTACTTC.

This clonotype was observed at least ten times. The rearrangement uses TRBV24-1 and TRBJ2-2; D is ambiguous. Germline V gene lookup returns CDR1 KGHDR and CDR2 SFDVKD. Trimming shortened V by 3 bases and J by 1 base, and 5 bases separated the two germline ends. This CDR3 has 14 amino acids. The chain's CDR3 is CATSDEQNTGELFF. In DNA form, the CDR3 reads TGTGCCACCAGTGATGAACAGAACACCGGGGAGCTGTTTTTT.

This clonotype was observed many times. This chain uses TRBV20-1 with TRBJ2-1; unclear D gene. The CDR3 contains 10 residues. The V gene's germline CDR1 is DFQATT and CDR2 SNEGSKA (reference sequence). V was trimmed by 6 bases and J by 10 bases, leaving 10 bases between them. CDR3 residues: CSANPREQFF. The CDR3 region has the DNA TGCAGTGCGAATCCTCGGGAGCAGTTCTTC.

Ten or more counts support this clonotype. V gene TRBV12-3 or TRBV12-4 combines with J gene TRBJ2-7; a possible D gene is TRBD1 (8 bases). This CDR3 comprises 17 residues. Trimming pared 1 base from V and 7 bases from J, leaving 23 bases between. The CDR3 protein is CASSLGTGKPLGGEQYF. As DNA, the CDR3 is TGTGCCAGCAGTTTAGGGACAGGGAAACCTCTGGGGGGGGAGCAGTACTTC.

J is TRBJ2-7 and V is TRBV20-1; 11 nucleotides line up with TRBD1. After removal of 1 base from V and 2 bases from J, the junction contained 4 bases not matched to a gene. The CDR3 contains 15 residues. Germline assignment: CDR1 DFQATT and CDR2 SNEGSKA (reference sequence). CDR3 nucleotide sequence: TGCAGTGCTAGAGCCGGGACAGGGGGAACCTACGAGCAGTACTTC. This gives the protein CSARAGTGGTYEQYF.

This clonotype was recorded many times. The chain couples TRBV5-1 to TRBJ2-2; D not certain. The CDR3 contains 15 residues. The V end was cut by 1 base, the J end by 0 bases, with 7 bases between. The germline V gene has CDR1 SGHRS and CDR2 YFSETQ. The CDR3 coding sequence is TGCGCCAGCAGCTTGTACATAACGAACACCGGGGAGCTGTTTTTT. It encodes CASSLYITNTGELFF.

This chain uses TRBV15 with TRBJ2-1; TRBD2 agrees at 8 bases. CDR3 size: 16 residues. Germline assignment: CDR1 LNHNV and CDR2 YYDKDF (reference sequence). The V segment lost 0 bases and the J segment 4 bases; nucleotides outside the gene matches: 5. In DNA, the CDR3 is TGTGCCACCAGCAGAGATCTGGGCGGGGGGTACAATGAGCAGTTCTTC. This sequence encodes CATSRDLGGGYNEQFF. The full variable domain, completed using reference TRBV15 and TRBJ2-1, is DAMVIQNPRYQVTQFGKPVTLSCSQTLNHNVMYWYQQKSSQAPKLLFHYYDKDFNNEADTPDNFQSRRPNTSFCFLDIRSPGLGDTAMYLCATSRDLGGGYNEQFFGPGTRLTVL.